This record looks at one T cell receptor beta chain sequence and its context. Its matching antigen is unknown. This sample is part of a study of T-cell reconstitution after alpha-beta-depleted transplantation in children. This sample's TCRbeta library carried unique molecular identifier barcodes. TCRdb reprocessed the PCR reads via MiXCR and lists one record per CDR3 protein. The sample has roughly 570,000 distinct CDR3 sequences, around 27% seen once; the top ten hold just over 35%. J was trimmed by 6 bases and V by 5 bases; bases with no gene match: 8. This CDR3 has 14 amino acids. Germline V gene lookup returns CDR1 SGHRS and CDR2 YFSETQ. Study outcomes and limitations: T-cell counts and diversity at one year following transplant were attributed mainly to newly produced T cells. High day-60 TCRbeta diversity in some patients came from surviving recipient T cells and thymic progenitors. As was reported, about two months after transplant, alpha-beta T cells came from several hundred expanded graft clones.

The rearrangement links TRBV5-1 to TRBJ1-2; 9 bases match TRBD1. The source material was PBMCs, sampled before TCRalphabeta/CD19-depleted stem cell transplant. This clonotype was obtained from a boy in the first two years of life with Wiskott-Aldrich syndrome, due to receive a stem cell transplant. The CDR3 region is CASSSATGGDGYTF. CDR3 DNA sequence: TGCGCCAGCAGTTCCGCGACAGGGGGAGATGGCTACACCTTC.